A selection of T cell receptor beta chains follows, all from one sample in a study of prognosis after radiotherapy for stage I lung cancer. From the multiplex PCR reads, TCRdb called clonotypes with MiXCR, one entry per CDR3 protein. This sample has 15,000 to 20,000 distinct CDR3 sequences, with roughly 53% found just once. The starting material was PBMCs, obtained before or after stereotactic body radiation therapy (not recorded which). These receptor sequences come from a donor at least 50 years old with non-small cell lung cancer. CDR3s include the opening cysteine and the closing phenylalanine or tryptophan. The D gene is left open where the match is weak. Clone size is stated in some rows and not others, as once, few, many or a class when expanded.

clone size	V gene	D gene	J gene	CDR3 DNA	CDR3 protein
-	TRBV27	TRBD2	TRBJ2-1	TGTGCCAGCAGCCTCCGGGAGGGAGGACTAGAGGAAAATGAGCAGTTCTTC	CASSLREGGLEENEQFF
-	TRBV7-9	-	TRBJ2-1	TGTGCCAGCAGCAGAAGCCGGAATGAGCAGTTCTTC	CASSRSRNEQFF
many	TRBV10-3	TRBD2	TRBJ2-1	TGTGCCATCAGTGGCTCTAGCGGGAGCTCCTACAATGAGCAGTTCTTC	CAISGSSGSSYNEQFF
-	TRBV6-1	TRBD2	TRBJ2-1	TGTGCCAGCAGTGTAGCGGGAGTTCTCATCAATGAGCAGTTCTTC	CASSVAGVLINEQFF
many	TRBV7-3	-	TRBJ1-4	TGTGCCATTGGGGGGGGAAATAATGAAAAACTGTTTTTT	CAIGGGNNEKLFF
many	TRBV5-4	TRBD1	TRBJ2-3	TGTGCCAGCAGCCGGGACAGGCCCACTAGCACAGATACGCAGTATTTT	CASSRDRPTSTDTQYF
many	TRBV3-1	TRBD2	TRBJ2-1	TGTGCCAGCAGCCTCGGACTAGCGGGAAGCCATGAGCAGTTCTTC	CASSLGLAGSHEQFF
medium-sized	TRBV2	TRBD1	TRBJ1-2	TGTGCCAGCAGTCGAACAGGGGGCGCGAACTATGGCTACACCTTC	CASSRTGGANYGYTF
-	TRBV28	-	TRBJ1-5	TGTGCCAGCATTTCCGAACAGTTTGCGCAGCCCCAGCATTTT	CASISEQFAQPQHF
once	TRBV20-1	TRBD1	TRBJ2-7	TGCAGTGCCACCGACAGGGGTCGGTCCTACGAGCAGTACTTC	CSATDRGRSYEQYF
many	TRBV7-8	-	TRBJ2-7	TGTGCCAGCAGCATCGCCCGGCTGGGGGAGCAGTACTTC	CASSIARLGEQYF
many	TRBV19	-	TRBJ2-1	TGTGCCAGTAGTATTGAGGGAAGCTCCTACAATGAGCAGTTCTTC	CASSIEGSSYNEQFF
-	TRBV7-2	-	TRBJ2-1	TGTGCCAGCAGCTTACTTAGCTCCTACAGTGAGCAGTTCTTC	CASSLLSSYSEQFF
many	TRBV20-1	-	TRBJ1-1	TGCAGTGCCCCCCTAAACACTGAAGCTTTCTTT	CSAPLNTEAFF
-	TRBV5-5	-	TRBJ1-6	TGTGCCAGCAGCTGGTTCGGGGGAGGAAGTTCACCCCTCCACTTT	CASSWFGGGSSPLHF
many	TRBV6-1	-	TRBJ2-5	TGTGCCAGCAGCCCTGATAGTTTAGAGACCCAGTACTTC	CASSPDSLETQYF
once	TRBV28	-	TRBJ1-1	TGTGCCAGCAGCTTGGAGCGGGGAGTGGTCACTGAAGCTTTCTTT	CASSLERGVVTEAFF
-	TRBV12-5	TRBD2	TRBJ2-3	TGTGCTAGTGGTCCACACCCCCGGGGGGGCCCAGATTCAGATACGCAGTATTTT	CASGPHPRGGPDSDTQYF
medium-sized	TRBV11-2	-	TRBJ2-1	TGTGCCAGCAGTCACCTCCGTCGCAGGGCCGACAATGAGCAGTTCTTC	CASSHLRRRADNEQFF
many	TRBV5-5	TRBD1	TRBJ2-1	TGTGCCAGCAGCACACAGGGGGCGGATTACAATGAGCAGTTCTTC	CASSTQGADYNEQFF
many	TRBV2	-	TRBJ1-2	TGTGCCAGCAATTTGGGGGGATATGGCTACACCTTC	CASNLGGYGYTF
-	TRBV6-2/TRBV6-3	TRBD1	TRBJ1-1	TGTGCCAGCAGCCAGGACAGGGGGCCATGGGAGAACACTGAAGCTTTCTTT	CASSQDRGPWENTEAFF
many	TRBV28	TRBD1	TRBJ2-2	TGTGCCAGCAGGCTAGGGACAGCGAACACCGGGGAGCTGTTTTTT	CASRLGTANTGELFF
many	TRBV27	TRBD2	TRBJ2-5	TGTGCCAGCAGTTTGCGGGAGGGGGAGACCCAGTACTTC	CASSLREGETQYF
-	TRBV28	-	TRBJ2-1	TGTGCCAGCAGCCTACTGGACGCTTACAATGAGCAGTTCTTC	CASSLLDAYNEQFF
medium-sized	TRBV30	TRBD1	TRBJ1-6	TGTGCCTGGAGTAGCGACAGGGGGAATTCACCCCTCCACTTT	CAWSSDRGNSPLHF
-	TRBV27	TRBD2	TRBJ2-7	TGTGCCAGCAGTTTACCCTCTAGCGGGAGGCGTTGGGAGCAGTACTTC	CASSLPSSGRRWEQYF
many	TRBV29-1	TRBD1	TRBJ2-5	TGCAGCGTAAGGACAGGGGGAGAGACCCAGTACTTC	CSVRTGGETQYF
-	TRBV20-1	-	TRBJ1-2	TGCAGTGCTAGAGACTATGGCTACACCTTC	CSARDYGYTF
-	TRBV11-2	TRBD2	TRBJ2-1	TGTGCCAGCAGCGGGGGACTAGCGGGGAACAATGAGCAGTTCTTC	CASSGGLAGNNEQFF
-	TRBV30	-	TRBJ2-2	TGTGCCTGGACCGTTGGGTTTCCCGGGGAGCTGTTTTTT	CAWTVGFPGELFF
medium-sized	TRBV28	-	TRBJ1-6	TGTGCCAGCACGAGAGGACAAAGTTCACCCCTCCACTTT	CASTRGQSSPLHF
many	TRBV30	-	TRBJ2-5	TGTGCCTGGAGTCGACTAGTGGAGACCCAGTACTTC	CAWSRLVETQYF
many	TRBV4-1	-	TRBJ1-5	TGCGCCAGCAGCCAAGTGTGGGGCTCAAATCAGCCCCAGCATTTT	CASSQVWGSNQPQHF
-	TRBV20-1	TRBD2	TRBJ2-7	TGCAGTGCTAGAGGCACTAGCGGGAGGTCCCGGAGTGAGCAGTACTTC	CSARGTSGRSRSEQYF
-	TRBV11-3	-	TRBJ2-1	TGTGCCAGCAGTGAACCCATATACAATGAGCAGTTCTTC	CASSEPIYNEQFF
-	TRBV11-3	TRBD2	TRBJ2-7	TGTGCCAGCAGCTTTCAATCTAGCGGGAGGACCATCTCCTACGAGCAGTACTTC	CASSFQSSGRTISYEQYF
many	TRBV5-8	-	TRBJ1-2	TGTGCCAGCAGCTCCGGTAGAACAGGGATATCTAACTATGGCTACACCTTC	CASSSGRTGISNYGYTF
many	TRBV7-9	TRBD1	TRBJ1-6	TGTGCCAGCAGCTTAGGGACAGGGGCTCAACCCCTCCACTTT	CASSLGTGAQPLHF
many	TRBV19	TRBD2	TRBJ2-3	TGTGCCAGTAGTACTCTACTAGCGGGGCCCACAGATACGCAGTATTTT	CASSTLLAGPTDTQYF
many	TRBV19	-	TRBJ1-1	TGTGCCAGTAGTATAGACCGTTGGGGAGAAGGAGCTTTCTTT	CASSIDRWGEGAFF
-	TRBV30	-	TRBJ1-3	TGTGCCTGGAGTGTACGAAGGGAATCTGGAAACACCATATATTTT	CAWSVRRESGNTIYF
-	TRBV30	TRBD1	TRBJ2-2	TGTGCCTGGCAGTCCGGGACAGGGATCCGAGACACCGGGGAGCTGTTTTTT	CAWQSGTGIRDTGELFF
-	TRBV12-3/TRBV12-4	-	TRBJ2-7	TGTGCCAGCATCTTGATATTCGTTGAATACGAGCAGTGCTTC	CASILIFVEYEQCF
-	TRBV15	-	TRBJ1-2	TGTGCCACCAGCAGGTCTAACAGGGTCCACACCTTC	CATSRSNRVHTF
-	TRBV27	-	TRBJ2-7	TGTGCCAGCAGTTTCTCCGGGACCGCTATCTCCTACGAGCAGTACTTC	CASSFSGTAISYEQYF
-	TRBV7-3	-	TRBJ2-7	TGTGCCAGCAGCTTAACGGGTGGGGTTGAGCAGTACTTC	CASSLTGGVEQYF
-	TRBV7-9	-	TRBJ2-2	TGTGCCAGCAGCTTAGAAGTCCAGTTCGAGGAGCTGTTTTTT	CASSLEVQFEELFF
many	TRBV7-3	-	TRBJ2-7	TGTGCCAGCCAAGACCACTACGAGCAGTACTTC	CASQDHYEQYF
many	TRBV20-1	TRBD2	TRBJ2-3	TGCAGTCGGGTGGGCGGGAGGTTAACAGATACGCAGTATTTT	CSRVGGRLTDTQYF
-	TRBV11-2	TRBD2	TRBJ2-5	TGTGCCAGCAGCTTATCTTCTTCGGGAGGGGGAGAGACCCAGTACTTC	CASSLSSSGGGETQYF
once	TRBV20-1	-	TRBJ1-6	TGCAGTGCTAGGAAGGGGAGGGATAATTCACACCTCCACTTT	CSARKGRDNSHLHF
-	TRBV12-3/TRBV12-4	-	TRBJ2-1	TGTGCCAGCAGCCCTAATTACAATGAGCAGTTCTTC	CASSPNYNEQFF
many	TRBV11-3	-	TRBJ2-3	TGTGCCAGCAGCTCCTGGAGCGGCAAAGATACGCAGTATTTT	CASSSWSGKDTQYF